This TCR beta chain was obtained from a study of blood T cells in healthy people across ages. Study observations and caveats: Those diversity estimates obtained from one million T cells were thought to be underestimates.

Alongside a J-beta primer mix, a sample-barcoded 5' primer served in a second PCR lasting about 7 to 11 cycles. Every cDNA was tagged by a template-switch adaptor with 12 random nucleotides. TCRdb re-called the 5' RACE reads with MiXCR, one entry per CDR3 protein. The data hold approximately 900,000 distinct CDR3 sequences, with almost 30% observed a single time. A word on this clonotype: Its antigen is currently unknown.

Deletions cut 1 base from V and 8 bases from J, with 12 bases between. The CDR3 spans 14 residues. Germline assignment: CDR1 SGHTA and CDR2 FQGNSA. These same data were also listed under a study on T cells of mothers and their children. From that report: It was observed that no persistent microchimeric T cell clones could be detected.

Specimen: blood. This receptor was taken from a woman in her thirties or forties in good health. V usage is TRBV7-2 and J usage is TRBJ2-4; D might be TRBD1 or TRBD2, each matching 7 bases. CDR3: CASSLEQGRDIQYF. The CDR3 coding sequence is TGTGCCAGCAGCTTAGAACAGGGGAGGGACATTCAGTACTTC.